This T cell receptor beta chain was recovered during a study of identical twins. This clonotype was observed many times. The length of the CDR3 is 12 residues. V was clipped by 4 bases and J by 6 bases, with 7 bases between them. Template switching added a universal primer site; cDNA carried unique molecular identifiers. TCRdb re-called the 5' RACE reads with MiXCR, one entry per CDR3 protein. The repertoire includes a few hundred thousand distinct CDR3 sequences, approximately 8.6% of them detected once, and 3% to 3.5% sits in the top ten. The data were also submitted as part of a second study, on yellow fever vaccine responses in identical twins.

The clonotype originates from a woman between 18 and 30 years old in good health. The sample taken for sequencing was CD8+ T cells sorted from blood. The rearrangement joins TRBV12-3 or TRBV12-4 to TRBJ2-4; no clear D. The CDR3 DNA reads TGTGCCAGCAGTTGGAACCGAAACATTCAGTACTTC. Translating gives CASSWNRNIQYF.